Sequencing of this T cell receptor (beta chain) was carried out in a study of regulatory T cells in long-lasting Graves disease. Across the study: Graves' patients diagnosed newly had used antithyroid drugs under 3 months.

Time point noted: newly diagnosed GD, antithyroid drugs for less than 3 months. PBMCs were the source of the RNA used for TCR sequencing. Xi'an, China, was home to the endocrinology department that provided patients. According to the study, TCR beta libraries were built with iRepertoire HTBI primers and CDR3-region Arm-PCR. Using its own MiXCR run on the multiplex PCR reads, TCRdb lists one record per CDR3 protein. Found here are fewer than 550,000 distinct CDR3 sequences, about 16% of them singletons; the top ten hold 20% to 25%. This clonotype was recorded many times. The V gene lost 6 bases and the J gene lost 5 bases, with 19 bases spanning the gap. Germline assignment: CDR1 SNHLY and CDR2 FYNNEI. CDR3 length equals 15 residues. This same sample was also taken into another study, of T cells in Graves' hyperthyroidism and ophthalmopathy. That work states: Each diagnosis drew on symptoms, thyroxine, TRAb, thyroid ultrasound and orbital computed tomography findings.

The sample consisted of peripheral blood mononuclear cells (PBMCs), taken at new diagnosis, from a patient treated with antithyroid drugs. The origin of this receptor is a young woman with Graves disease. The J gene is TRBJ2-5, the V gene TRBV2; TRBD1 is a possible D gene (6 bases). The CDR3 DNA reads TGTGCCAGCAGCGCAAGTTTAGGGGGTGGCGAGACCCAGTACTTC. Encoded protein: CASSASLGGGETQYF.